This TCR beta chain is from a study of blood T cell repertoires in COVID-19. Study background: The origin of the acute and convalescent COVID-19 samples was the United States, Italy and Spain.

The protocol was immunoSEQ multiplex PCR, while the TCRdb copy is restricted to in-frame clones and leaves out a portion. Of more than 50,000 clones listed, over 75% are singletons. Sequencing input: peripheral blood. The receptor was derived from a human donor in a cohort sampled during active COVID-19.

CDR3 in DNA: TGTGCCAGCAGCTTAGGGCTACAGGGGAACTACGAGCAGTACTTC. Its translation is CASSLGLQGNYEQYF. This chain links TRBV11-2 with TRBJ2-7, with TRBD1 matching over 7 bases. V shed 1 base, J shed 3 bases, and the junction held 6 bases outside the gene matches. The CDR3 is made up of 15 amino acids. Germline assignment: CDR1 SGHAT and CDR2 FQNNGV.